The subject of this entry is one T cell receptor (beta chain). This entry comes from a study of cytomegalovirus exposure and HLA in healthy donors. The PCR ran on 60 Vbeta and 13 Jbeta primers. Libraries were prepared by immunoSEQ multiplex PCR; TCRdb keeps only in-frame clonotypes and omits some of them. The sample has around 50,000 clones; 72% are singletons. V gave up 4 bases and J gave up 0 bases, with 9 bases separating them. The CDR3 has 14 amino acids. From germline, CDR1 is SGHDN and CDR2 FVKESK. J is TRBJ1-1 and V is TRBV14; D gene unclear. The material sequenced was PBMCs. The TCR was taken from a woman aged 45 to 65 in good health and CMV-seropositive. The CDR3 loop is CASSPVQMNTEAFF. The CDR3 nucleotides read TGTGCCAGCAGCCCAGTACAGATGAACACTGAAGCTTTCTTT.